These 10 T cell receptor beta chains were sequenced from one sample in a study of glioma-infiltrating T cells. TCR alpha and beta CDR3 regions were amplified from RNA using iRepertoire nested multiplex PCR. One entry per CDR3 protein, called by TCRdb with MiXCR from the multiplex PCR reads. The data hold more than 350,000 distinct CDR3 sequences, with roughly two fifths observed a single time. Input material: glioma tissue, nonneoplastic brain tissue, or PBMCs (not recorded which). Receptors originate from a human donor with low-grade glioma or glioblastoma, undergoing nonglioma brain surgery, or in good health (not recorded which).

Concerning this clonotype: A much larger clone differs by one base, so this may be a read error. The chain carries TRBV7-2 and TRBJ2-3; a possible D gene is TRBD2 (5 bases). CDR1 is SGHTA, CDR2 FQGNSA, per germline. The CDR3 contains 14 residues. As DNA, the CDR3 is TGCGCCAGCAGCCAAGACCGGGGAACAGCTACGCAGTATTTT. Protein product: CASSQDRGTATQYF. The full variable domain, completed using reference TRBV7-2 and TRBJ2-3, is GAGVSQSPSNKVTEKGKDVELRCDPISGHTALYWYRQSLGQGLEFLIYFQGNSAPDKSGLPSDRFSAERTGGSVSTLTIQRTQQEDSAVYLCASSQDRGTATQYFGPGTRLTVL.

Remarks on this clonotype: Its ends do not fully match the called genes, so a read error is possible. The CDR3 region has the DNA TGTGCCAGCAGAATCGGACTAGCGGGCAATGAGCAGCTCTTC. Its protein is CASRIGLAGNEQLF. This chain links TRBV4-1 with TRBJ2-1; 11 positions match TRBD2. Germline V gene data show CDR1 as MGHRA and CDR2 as YSYEKL. The CDR3 sequence is 14 residues long.

This clonotype was seen more than once but under ten times. This chain joins TRBV7-9 and TRBJ2-7, with D unclear. The CDR3 has 14 amino acids. Trimming took off 0 bases at V and 2 bases at J, with 8 bases between the two ends. Per germline, CDR1 SEHNR and CDR2 FQNEAQ (reference sequence). This CDR3 is CASSLAGDAYEQYF. The CDR3 coding sequence is TGTGCCAGCAGCTTAGCAGGTGACGCCTACGAGCAGTACTTC.

The chain is built from TRBV15 and TRBJ2-5; 12 bases match TRBD1. Looked up from germline, CDR1 is LNHNV and CDR2 is YYDKDF (reference sequence). V lost 3 bases, J lost 5 bases, and 10 bases stayed unmatched. The CDR3 is made up of 17 amino acids. The CDR3 DNA is TGTGCCACCAGCAGGGGGGACAGGGGGCCGGAGTGTGAGACCCAGTACTTC. This sequence encodes CATSRGDRGPECETQYF.

The J gene is TRBJ1-2, the V gene TRBV7-2; D remains ambiguous. This CDR3 is built from 14 residues. V lost 5 bases, J lost 8 bases, and 18 bases lay in between. CDR1 is SGHTA and CDR2 is FQGNSA in the germline V gene. The CDR3 region has the DNA TGTGCCAGCAGCACGCGACTAGGCGGTCTGGGCTACACCTTC. Protein product: CASSTRLGGLGYTF.

This clonotype turned up a few times. A read error may explain this, as a much larger clone is one base away. The V call is TRBV7-2, the J call TRBJ2-7; D not resolved. CDR3 length: 14 amino acids. Per germline, CDR1 SGHTA and CDR2 FQGNSA. The chain's CDR3 is CASSPGPSFYEQHF. CDR3 sequence (DNA): TGTGCCAGCAGCCCCGGACCGAGTTTCTACGAGCAGCACTTC.

The gene calls are TRBV27 and TRBJ1-2, with D unresolved. With 8 bases removed from V and 3 bases from J, the gap between germline ends came to 13 bases. The CDR3 sequence is 13 residues long. Germline V lookup: CDR1 MNHEY, CDR2 SMNVEV (reference sequence). The CDR3 here is CASGYGLDYGYTF. The CDR3 bases are TGTGCCAGCGGTTACGGGCTCGACTATGGCTACACCTTC.

The chain has TRBV4-1 and TRBJ2-5; unclear D gene. Germline V gene lookup returns CDR1 MGHRA and CDR2 YSYEKL. Trimming took off 3 bases at V and 2 bases at J, with 10 bases between the two ends. The CDR3 extends over 14 amino acids. This CDR3 is CASSQNPGQETQYF. DNA for the CDR3: TGCGCCAGCAGCCAGAACCCAGGTCAAGAGACCCAGTACTTC.

This chain joins TRBV6-1 and TRBJ2-3; tentatively, D is TRBD1 or TRBD2 (5 bases each). The V gene lost 6 bases and the J gene lost 4 bases, with 17 bases spanning the gap. From germline, CDR1 is MNHNS and CDR2 SASEGT. The CDR3 spans 15 residues. CDR3 coding DNA: TGTGCCAGCAGCTCCAGGGACCCCGGGGCAGATACGCAGTATTTT. Protein sequence: CASSSRDPGADTQYF.

This clonotype showed up many times. V gene TRBV20-1 combines with J gene TRBJ2-1; 8 positions agree with TRBD2. CDR3 size: 14 residues. J was trimmed by 2 bases and V by 6 bases; bases with no gene match: 6. Looked up from germline, CDR1 is DFQATT and CDR2 is SNEGSKA (reference sequence). This chain's CDR3 is CSAGLVDPYNEQFF. Here the CDR3 DNA reads TGCAGTGCGGGACTAGTAGATCCCTACAATGAGCAGTTCTTC.